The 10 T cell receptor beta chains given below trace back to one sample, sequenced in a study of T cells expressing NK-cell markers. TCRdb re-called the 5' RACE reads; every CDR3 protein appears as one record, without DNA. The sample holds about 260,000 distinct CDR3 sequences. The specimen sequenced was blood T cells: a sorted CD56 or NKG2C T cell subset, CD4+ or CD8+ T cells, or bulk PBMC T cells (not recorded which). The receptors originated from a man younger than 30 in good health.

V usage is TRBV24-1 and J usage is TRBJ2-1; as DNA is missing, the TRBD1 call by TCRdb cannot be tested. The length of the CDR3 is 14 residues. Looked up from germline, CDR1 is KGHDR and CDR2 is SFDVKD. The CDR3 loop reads CATSDTTRDREKFF.

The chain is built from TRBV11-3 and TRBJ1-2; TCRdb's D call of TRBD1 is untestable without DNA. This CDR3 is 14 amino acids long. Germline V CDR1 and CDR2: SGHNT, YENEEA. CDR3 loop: CASSLDRGDGGYTF.

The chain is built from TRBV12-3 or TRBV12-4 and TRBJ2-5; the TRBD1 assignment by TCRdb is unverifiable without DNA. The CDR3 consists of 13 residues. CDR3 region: CASQTGVQETQYF.

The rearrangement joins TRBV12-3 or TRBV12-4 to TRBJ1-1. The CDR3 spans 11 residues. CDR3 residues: CASSRLREAFF.

CDR3 amino acids: CSSKTGWEDTQYF. The rearrangement uses TRBV20-1 and TRBJ2-3; TCRdb's D call, TRBD2, is unchecked because there is no DNA. This CDR3 has 13 amino acids. Germline V lookup: CDR1 DFQATT, CDR2 SNEGSKA (reference sequence).

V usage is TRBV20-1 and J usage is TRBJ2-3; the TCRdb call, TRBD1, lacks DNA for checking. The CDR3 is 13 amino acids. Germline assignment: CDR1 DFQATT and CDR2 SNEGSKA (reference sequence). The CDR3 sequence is CSASGTGRDTQYF.

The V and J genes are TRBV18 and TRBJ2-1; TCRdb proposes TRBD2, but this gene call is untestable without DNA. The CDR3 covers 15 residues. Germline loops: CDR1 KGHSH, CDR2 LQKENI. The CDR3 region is CASSSPGGAYNEQFF.

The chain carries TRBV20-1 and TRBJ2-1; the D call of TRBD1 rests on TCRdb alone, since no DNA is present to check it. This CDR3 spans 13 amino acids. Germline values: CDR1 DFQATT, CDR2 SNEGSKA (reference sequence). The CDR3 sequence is CSATTGVNNEQFF.

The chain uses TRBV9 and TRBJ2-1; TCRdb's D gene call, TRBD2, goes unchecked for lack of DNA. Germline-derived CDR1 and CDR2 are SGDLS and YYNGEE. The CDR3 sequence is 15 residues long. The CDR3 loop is CASSRAGAGLDEQFF.

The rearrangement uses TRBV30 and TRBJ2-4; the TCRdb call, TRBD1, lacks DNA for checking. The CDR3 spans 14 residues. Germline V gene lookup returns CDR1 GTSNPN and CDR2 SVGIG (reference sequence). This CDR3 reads CAFRQGLAKNIQYF.